The 19 T cell receptor beta chains in this list originate from one sample, sequenced in a study of T cells in Graves' hyperthyroidism and ophthalmopathy. Authors of the study amplified TCR beta CDR3 regions from RNA transcripts. Initially, a first-round RT-PCR of the TCR CDR3 employed the HTBI primer set. Each CDR3 protein gets one entry after TCRdb re-called the multiplex PCR reads with MiXCR. The table has 250,000 to 300,000 distinct CDR3 sequences, 13% to 15% seen once. Sequencing was carried out using blood. These receptors originate from a woman aged 40 to 50 with Graves' hyperthyroidism that later progressed to Graves' ophthalmopathy.

This clonotype came up many times. The rearrangement links TRBV30 to TRBJ2-7; the match to TRBD1 covers 7 bases. V was pared by 5 bases and J by 3 bases, with 4 bases of the junction left unmatched. CDR1 is GTSNPN, CDR2 SVGIG, per germline (reference sequence). There are 12 residues in the CDR3. CDR3 region: CAWGGQYYEQYF. The CDR3 nucleotides read TGTGCCTGGGGGGGACAGTACTACGAGCAGTACTTC.

There are a few counts of this clonotype. The V gene is TRBV28, the J gene TRBJ2-4; D unclear. Germline CDR1 and CDR2: MDHEN and SYDVKM. V lost 5 bases and J 8 bases, leaving 10 bases between the germline ends. This CDR3 has 12 amino acids. CDR3 loop: CASSQTEDIQYF. The CDR3, as DNA: TGTGCCAGCAGTCAAACAGAAGACATTCAGTACTTC.

In its sample, this clonotype was seen many times. V gene TRBV11-2 combines with J gene TRBJ1-5, with D tentatively TRBD1 (5 bases). The CDR3 consists of 14 residues. CDR1 is SGHAT and CDR2 is FQNNGV in the germline V gene. Trimming removed 0 bases from V and 7 bases from J, with 10 bases in between. The CDR3 coding sequence is TGTGCCAGCAGCTTAGAGGGGGATGGGCAGCCCCAGCATTTT. Amino acids: CASSLEGDGQPQHF.

This clonotype has ten or more counts. The chain joins TRBV11-2 to TRBJ1-3; 8 positions agree with TRBD1. This CDR3 comprises 14 residues. Per germline, CDR1 SGHAT and CDR2 FQNNGV. V trimming: 0 bases; J trimming: 14 bases; junction bases outside the gene matches: 9. CDR3 in amino acids: CASSLEPGGQGVYF. CDR3 in DNA: TGTGCCAGCAGCTTAGAACCGGGCGGACAGGGCGTATATTTT.

In its sample, this clonotype was seen many times. The genes are TRBV11-3 and TRBJ2-1, with no clear D. The CDR3 loop spans 13 amino acids. The germline V and J ends were trimmed by 3 bases and 8 bases, with 11 bases remaining between them. Germline V gene data show CDR1 as SGHNT and CDR2 as YENEEA. The CDR3 protein is CASSLASIHEQFF. DNA of the CDR3: TGTGCCAGCAGCTTGGCTAGTATACATGAGCAGTTCTTC.

There are many counts of this clonotype. The chain employs TRBV2 and TRBJ2-7, with 8 bases fitting TRBD1. The trim removed 6 bases at V and 2 bases at J, leaving 9 bases unmatched. The CDR3 covers 15 residues. Germline V gives CDR1 SNHLY, CDR2 FYNNEI. DNA of the CDR3: TGTGCCAGCAGCCTAATTGGGACAGGCACCTACGAGCAGTACTTC. This sequence encodes CASSLIGTGTYEQYF. Filled out from reference TRBV2 and TRBJ2-7, the complete variable domain reads EPEVTQTPSHQVTQMGQEVILRCVPISNHLYFYWYRQILGQKVEFLVSFYNNEISEKSEIFDDQFSVERPDGSNFTLKIRSTKLEDSAMYFCASSLIGTGTYEQYFGPGTRLTVT.

The table lists this clonotype with many counts. CDR3 sequence (DNA): TGCAGCGTTGAAGTACTAGCGGGGAAAGAGCAGTTCTTC. Amino acid sequence: CSVEVLAGKEQFF. The chain carries TRBV29-1 and TRBJ2-1, with 10 nucleotides matching TRBD2. V was clipped by 1 base and J by 10 bases; unmatched bases: 4. Germline CDR1 and CDR2: SQVTM and ANQGSEA. The length of the CDR3 is 13 residues.

This clonotype showed up just a few times. The chain joins TRBV2 to TRBJ2-1; TRBD2 matches 16 bases. Germline V gene sequence: CDR1 SNHLY, CDR2 FYNNEI. V gave up 4 bases and J gave up 8 bases; unmatched junction bases: 20. The CDR3 is 21 amino acids. Here the CDR3 DNA reads TGTGCCAGCAGTGTCCCGGGACTAGCGGGGGGGGGGGGGGGGGGGGGGGATGAGCAGTTCTTC. Translating it yields CASSVPGLAGGGGGGGDEQFF.

This clonotype was seen repeatedly, ten times or more. The V and J genes are TRBV10-3 and TRBJ1-2, with a possible D match to TRBD1 (6 bases). This CDR3 spans 12 amino acids. Germline-derived CDR1 and CDR2 are ENHRY and SYGVKD. The germline V and J ends were trimmed by 8 bases and 8 bases, with 15 bases remaining between them. CDR3 sequence (DNA): TGTGCCATCGGGGGCCTTCCGGAGGGCTACACCTTC. It encodes CAIGGLPEGYTF.

This clonotype was counted many times. The chain uses TRBV18 and TRBJ2-3, with 7 bases that match TRBD2. The ends lost 3 bases at V and 1 base at J; junction bases unmatched: 4. Germline values: CDR1 KGHSH, CDR2 LQKENI. The CDR3 totals 15 residues. CDR3 in DNA: TGTGCCAGCTCACCCGAACGGGAGGGCACAGATACGCAGTATTTT. This sequence encodes CASSPEREGTDTQYF. Filled out from reference TRBV18 and TRBJ2-3, the complete variable domain reads NAGVMQNPRHLVRRRGQEARLRCSPMKGHSHVYWYRQLPEEGLKFMVYLQKENIIDESGMPKERFSAEFPKEGPSILRIQQVVRGDSAAYFCASSPEREGTDTQYFGPGTRLTVL.

This clonotype was detected ten times or more. J is TRBJ2-7 and V is TRBV20-1; D may be TRBD2 (6 bases). V shed 6 bases and J shed 7 bases, with 25 bases lying between them. The V gene's germline CDR1 is DFQATT and CDR2 SNEGSKA (reference sequence). The CDR3 sequence is 15 residues long. The CDR3 bases are TGCAGTGCCAAGAGGGGTCGGGGGTCATACTTTGAGCAGTACTTC. It is translated as CSAKRGRGSYFEQYF.

This clonotype has ten or more counts. DNA for the CDR3: TGTGCCAGCATCCAGGGACTCCCTCCGGGTACGCAGTATTTT. Its protein product is CASIQGLPPGTQYF. The gene calls are TRBV27 and TRBJ2-3, with a tentative D call TRBD2 (6 bases). The V end was cut by 7 bases, the J end by 8 bases, with 19 bases between. Germline lookup yields CDR1 MNHEY and CDR2 SMNVEV (reference sequence). The CDR3 contains 14 residues.

This clonotype was counted ten times or more. The chain combines TRBV7-3 with TRBJ2-3, with D perhaps TRBD2 (7 bases). V lost 6 bases and J lost 2, with 15 bases in between. The CDR3 is made up of 15 amino acids. Germline V gene sequence: CDR1 SGHTA, CDR2 FQGTGA. The CDR3 region is CASRGGGSPTDTQYF. CDR3 coding DNA: TGTGCCAGCAGGGGGGGCGGGAGCCCCACAGATACGCAGTATTTT.

V usage is TRBV28 and J usage is TRBJ2-1; 16 positions match TRBD2. CDR3 size: 21 residues. Germline V lookup: CDR1 MDHEN, CDR2 SYDVKM. The J segment lost 4 bases and the V segment lost 1 base, leaving 13 bases of the junction unmatched. In DNA form, the CDR3 reads TGTGCCAGCAGTTTATTAGAACCGGGACTAGCGGGAGGGCCGGGTTACAATGAGCAGTTCTTC. Translated, it gives CASSLLEPGLAGGPGYNEQFF.

This clonotype was seen a few times. The germline gene is not matched at one end of the junction; a read error may be the cause. The chain links TRBV7-8 to TRBJ2-5, with D perhaps matching TRBD2 (6 bases). Germline CDR1 is SGHVS and CDR2 is FQNEAQ. The CDR3 length is 13 residues. In DNA form, the CDR3 reads TGTGCCAGCAGCTTAGGGCACACCCGGGACTCCGACTTC. This codes for CASSLGHTRDSDF.

The table lists this clonotype with many counts. The J gene is TRBJ1-5, the V gene TRBV10-2; the D is unclear. The V gene lost 5 bases and the J gene lost 4 bases, with 15 bases spanning the gap. Germline V gene data show CDR1 as WSHSY and CDR2 as SAAADI. This CDR3 contains 15 residues. The CDR3 is CASSSEVGGNQPQHF. The CDR3 nucleotides are TGCGCCAGCAGTTCAGAAGTAGGTGGGAATCAGCCCCAGCATTTT.

This clonotype occurred many times. V gene TRBV5-1 combines with J gene TRBJ2-5, with 8 bases identical to TRBD2. CDR1 and CDR2 from the germline V gene are SGHRS and YFSETQ. The CDR3 totals 16 residues. V shed 0 bases and J 5 bases; nucleotides not matched to a gene: 9. CDR3 DNA: TGCGCCAGCAGCTTGGGTTTCGGTAGCGGGACCGAGACCCAGTACTTC. Translation gives CASSLGFGSGTETQYF.

This clonotype was counted at least ten times. The chain links TRBV18 to TRBJ2-1, with 13 bases matching TRBD2. The CDR3 sequence is 18 residues long. Germline CDR1 is KGHSH and CDR2 is LQKENI. V lost 3 bases, J lost 6 bases, and 11 bases stayed unmatched. CDR3 in amino acids: CASSPTLGLAGTGNEQFF. The CDR3 DNA sequence: TGTGCCAGCTCACCGACCTTGGGACTAGCGGGAACAGGCAATGAGCAGTTCTTC.

This clonotype has at least ten counts. CDR3 sequence reads: CASTPGTGEETQYF. In nucleotides, the CDR3 is TGTGCCAGCACCCCCGGGACAGGGGAAGAGACCCAGTACTTC. The V gene is TRBV6-1, the J gene TRBJ2-5, with 10 bases aligning to TRBD1. Trimming at V came to 7 bases and at J to 3 bases, leaving 5 bases not matched to a gene. This CDR3 has 14 residues. CDR1 and CDR2 (germline): MNHNS, SASEGT.